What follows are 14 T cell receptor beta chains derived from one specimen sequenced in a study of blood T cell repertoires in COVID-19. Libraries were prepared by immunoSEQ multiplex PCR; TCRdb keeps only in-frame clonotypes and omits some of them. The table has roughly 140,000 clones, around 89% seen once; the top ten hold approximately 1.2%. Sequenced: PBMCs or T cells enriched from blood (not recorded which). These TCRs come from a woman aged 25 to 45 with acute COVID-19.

The CDR3 region has the DNA TGTGCCAGCAGTGACAGGTTGGGCACTGAAGCTTTCTTT. Translating it yields CASSDRLGTEAFF. This chain uses TRBV28 with TRBJ1-1, with D perhaps matching TRBD1 (6 bases). The CDR3 has 13 amino acids. CDR1 is MDHEN and CDR2 is SYDVKM in the germline V gene. V lost 5 bases and J 4 bases, leaving 11 bases between the germline ends.

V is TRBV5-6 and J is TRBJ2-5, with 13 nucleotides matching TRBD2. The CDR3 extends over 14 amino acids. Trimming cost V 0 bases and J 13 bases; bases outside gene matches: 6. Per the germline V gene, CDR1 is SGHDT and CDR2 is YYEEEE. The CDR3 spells CASSLDGLAGVWYF. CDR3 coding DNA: TGTGCCAGCAGCTTGGATGGACTAGCGGGAGTTTGGTACTTC.

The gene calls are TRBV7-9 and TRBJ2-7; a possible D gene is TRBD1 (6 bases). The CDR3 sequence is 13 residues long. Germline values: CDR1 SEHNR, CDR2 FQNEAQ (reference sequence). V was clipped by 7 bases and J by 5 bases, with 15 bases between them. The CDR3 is CASISDSFHEQYF. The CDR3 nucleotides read TGTGCCAGCATTTCGGACAGTTTCCACGAGCAGTACTTC. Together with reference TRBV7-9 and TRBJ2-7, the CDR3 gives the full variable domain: DTGVSQNPRHKITKRGQNVTFRCDPISEHNRLYWYRQTLGQGPEFLTYFQNEAQLEKSRLLSDRFSAERPKGSFSTLEIQRTEQGDSAMYLCASISDSFHEQYFGPGTRLTVT.

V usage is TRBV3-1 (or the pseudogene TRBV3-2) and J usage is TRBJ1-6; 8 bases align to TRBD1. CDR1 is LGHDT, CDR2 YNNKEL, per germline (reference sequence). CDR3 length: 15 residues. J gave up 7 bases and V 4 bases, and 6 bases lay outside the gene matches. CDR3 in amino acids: CASSLGQVGNSPLHF. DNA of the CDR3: TGTGCCAGCAGCCTGGGACAGGTCGGAAATTCACCCCTCCACTTT.

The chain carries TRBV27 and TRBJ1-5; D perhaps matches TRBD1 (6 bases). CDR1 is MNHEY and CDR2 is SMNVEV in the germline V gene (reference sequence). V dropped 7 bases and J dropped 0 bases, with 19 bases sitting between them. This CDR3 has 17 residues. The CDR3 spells CASTRTAPIYSNQPQHF. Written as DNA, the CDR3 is TGTGCCAGCACACGGACAGCACCGATCTATAGCAATCAGCCCCAGCATTTT.

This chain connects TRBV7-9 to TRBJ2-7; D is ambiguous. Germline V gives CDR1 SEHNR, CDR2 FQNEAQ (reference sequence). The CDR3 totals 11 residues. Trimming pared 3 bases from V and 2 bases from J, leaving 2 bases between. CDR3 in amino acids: CASSFTYEQYF. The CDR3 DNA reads TGTGCCAGCAGCTTCACCTACGAGCAGTACTTC. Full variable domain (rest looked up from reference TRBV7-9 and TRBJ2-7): DTGVSQNPRHKITKRGQNVTFRCDPISEHNRLYWYRQTLGQGPEFLTYFQNEAQLEKSRLLSDRFSAERPKGSFSTLEIQRTEQGDSAMYLCASSFTYEQYFGPGTRLTVT.

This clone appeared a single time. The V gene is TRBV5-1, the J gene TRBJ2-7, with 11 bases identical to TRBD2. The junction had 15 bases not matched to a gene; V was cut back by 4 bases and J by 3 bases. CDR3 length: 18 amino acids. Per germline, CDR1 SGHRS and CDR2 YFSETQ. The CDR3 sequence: CASSRATSGDPLYYEQYF. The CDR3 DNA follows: TGCGCCAGCAGCCGAGCGACTAGCGGGGACCCCTTATACTACGAGCAGTACTTC.

The CDR3 DNA reads as TGTGCCAGCAGACAGGGAGGGACTCAGCCCCAGCATTTT. Residues: CASRQGGTQPQHF. This chain uses TRBV28 with TRBJ1-5; tentative D call: TRBD1 (6 bases). V was trimmed by 6 bases and J by 6 bases, leaving 12 bases between them. The CDR3 runs to 13 residues. Germline V gene data show CDR1 as MDHEN and CDR2 as SYDVKM.

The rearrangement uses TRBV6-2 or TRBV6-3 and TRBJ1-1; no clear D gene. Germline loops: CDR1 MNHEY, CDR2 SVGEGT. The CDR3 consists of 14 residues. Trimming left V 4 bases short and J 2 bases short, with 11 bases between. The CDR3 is CASSSRTINTEAFF. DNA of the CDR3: TGTGCCAGCAGTTCGAGGACTATCAACACTGAAGCTTTCTTT.

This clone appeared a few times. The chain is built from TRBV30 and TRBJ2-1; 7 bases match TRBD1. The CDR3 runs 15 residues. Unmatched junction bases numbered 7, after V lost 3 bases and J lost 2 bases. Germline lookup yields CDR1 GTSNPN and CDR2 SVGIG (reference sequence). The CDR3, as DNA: TGTGCCTGGAGCCGGTCGACAGGGCCCTACAATGAGCAGTTCTTC. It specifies CAWSRSTGPYNEQFF.

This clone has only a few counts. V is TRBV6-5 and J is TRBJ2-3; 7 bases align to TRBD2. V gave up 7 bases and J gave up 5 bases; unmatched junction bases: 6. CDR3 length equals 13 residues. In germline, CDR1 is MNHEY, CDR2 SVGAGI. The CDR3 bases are TGTGCCAGCACCGCGAGCGGGATAGATACGCAGTATTTT. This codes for CASTASGIDTQYF.

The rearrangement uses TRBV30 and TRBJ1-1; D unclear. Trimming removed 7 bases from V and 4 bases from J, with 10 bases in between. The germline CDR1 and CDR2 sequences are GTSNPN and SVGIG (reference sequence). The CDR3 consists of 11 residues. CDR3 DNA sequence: TGTGCCTCGTCACGGGGCACTGAAGCTTTCTTT. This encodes CASSRGTEAFF.

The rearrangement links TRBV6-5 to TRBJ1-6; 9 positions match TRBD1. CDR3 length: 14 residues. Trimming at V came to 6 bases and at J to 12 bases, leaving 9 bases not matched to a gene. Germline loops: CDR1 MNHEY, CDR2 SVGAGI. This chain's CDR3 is CASSPGTGKGPLHF. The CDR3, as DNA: TGTGCCAGCAGCCCGGGGACAGGGAAAGGACCCCTCCACTTT.

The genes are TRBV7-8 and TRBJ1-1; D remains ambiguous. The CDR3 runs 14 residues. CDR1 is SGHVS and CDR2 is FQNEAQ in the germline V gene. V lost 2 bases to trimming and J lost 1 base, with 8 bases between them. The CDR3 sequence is CASSLNLANTEAFF. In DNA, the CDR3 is TGTGCCAGCAGCTTAAATCTGGCGAACACTGAAGCTTTCTTT.